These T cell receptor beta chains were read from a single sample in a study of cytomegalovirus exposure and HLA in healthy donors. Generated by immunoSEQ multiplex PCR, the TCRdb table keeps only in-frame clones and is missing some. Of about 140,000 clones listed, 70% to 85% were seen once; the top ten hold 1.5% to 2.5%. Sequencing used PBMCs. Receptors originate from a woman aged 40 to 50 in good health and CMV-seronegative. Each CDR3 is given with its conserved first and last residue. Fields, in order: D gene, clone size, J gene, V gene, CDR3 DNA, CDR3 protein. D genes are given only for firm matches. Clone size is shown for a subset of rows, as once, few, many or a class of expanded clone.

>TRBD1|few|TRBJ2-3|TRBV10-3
TGTGCCATCAGGACAGGGGGAGTCGGCACAGATACGCAGTATTTT
CAIRTGGVGTDTQYF
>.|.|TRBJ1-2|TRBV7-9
TGTGCCAGCAGCACACCCCCAGAACCTAACTATGGCTACACCTTC
CASSTPPEPNYGYTF
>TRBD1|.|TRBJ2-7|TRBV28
TGTGCCAGCAGTTCACCCCGGGACAGGGTCTACGAGCAGTACTTC
CASSSPRDRVYEQYF
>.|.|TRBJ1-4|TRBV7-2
TGTGCCAGCAGACTCACAGGGATGGGTGCTGAAAAACTGTTTTTT
CASRLTGMGAEKLFF
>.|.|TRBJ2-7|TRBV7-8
TGTGCCAGCAGCTTGAGGATCTCCTCCAACGAGCAGTACTTC
CASSLRISSNEQYF
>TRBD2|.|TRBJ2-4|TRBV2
TGTGCCAGCAGTGAAGGCGGGGGAGGCAAAAACATTCAGTACTTC
CASSEGGGGKNIQYF
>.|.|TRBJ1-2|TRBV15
TGTGCCACCAGCAGAGAACAGCGCTACACCTTC
CATSREQRYTF
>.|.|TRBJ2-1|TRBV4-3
TGCGCCAGCAGCCAATCCGGGACTGGGGCCAATGAGCAGTTCTTC
CASSQSGTGANEQFF
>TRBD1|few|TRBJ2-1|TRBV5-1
TGCGCCAGCAGCCGGGACAGCTCCTACAATGAGCAGTTCTTC
CASSRDSSYNEQFF
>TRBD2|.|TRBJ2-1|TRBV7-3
TGTGCCAGCAGCTTAAGGCTCGGGGGCGGGAGGGGCAATGAGCAGTTCTTC
CASSLRLGGGRGNEQFF
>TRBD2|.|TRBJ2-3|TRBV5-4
TGTGCCACAACCGGGACTAGCGCGATACACCACACAGATACGCAGTATTTT
CATTGTSAIHHTDTQYF
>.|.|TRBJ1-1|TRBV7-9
TGTGCCAGCAGCCCTACCCTTACGAACACTGAAGCTTTCTTT
CASSPTLTNTEAFF
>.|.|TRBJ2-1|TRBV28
TGTGCCAGCAGTTCCACGATAATAGGGGTTTCCTACAATGAGCAGTTCTTC
CASSSTIIGVSYNEQFF
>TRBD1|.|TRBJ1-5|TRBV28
TGTGCCAGCAGTTTTAGGGACAGATTCAATCAGCCCCAGCATTTT
CASSFRDRFNQPQHF
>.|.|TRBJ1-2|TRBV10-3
TGTGCCATTCAACCGGCCGGACTAGCGGAGTATGGCTACACCTTC
CAIQPAGLAEYGYTF
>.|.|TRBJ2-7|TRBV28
TGTGCCAGCGGTACGGTTCCCTACGAGCAGTACTTC
CASGTVPYEQYF
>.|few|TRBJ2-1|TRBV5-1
TGCGCCAGCAGCTTGGCCACAGACTACAATGAGCAGTTCTTC
CASSLATDYNEQFF
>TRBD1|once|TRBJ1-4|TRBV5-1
TGCGCCAGCAGCCCAACCGGGACAGGGGTGTACGGTGAAAAACTGTTTTTT
CASSPTGTGVYGEKLFF
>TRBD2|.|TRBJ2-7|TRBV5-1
TGCGCCAGCAGCTTGGTGCTAGCGGGTGCGAGCTCCTACGAGCAGTACTTC
CASSLVLAGASSYEQYF
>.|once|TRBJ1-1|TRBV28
TGTGCCAGCAGTTTATGGGGGGGGAGGGGCACTGAAGCTTTCTTT
CASSLWGGRGTEAFF
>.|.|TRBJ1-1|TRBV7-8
TGTGCCAGCAGCTCGTACAGGGTAAGCAGTGAAGCTTTCTTT
CASSSYRVSSEAFF